The 27 T cell receptor beta chains reported below all come from one sample, sequenced in a study of blood T cell repertoires in COVID-19. The assay was immunoSEQ multiplex PCR, and TCRdb's table has in-frame clones only and misses some. The sample lists fewer than 250,000 clones; around nine tenths were seen once. The source material was peripheral blood. The origin of the receptors is a man younger than 40 with COVID-19, enrolled during active disease.

This clone was found once. The chain links TRBV18 to TRBJ2-2, with a tentative D call TRBD2 (5 bases). CDR1 KGHSH and CDR2 LQKENI come from the germline V gene. The CDR3 contains 16 residues. The V end was cut by 3 bases, the J end by 0 bases, with 11 bases between. The CDR3 region has the DNA TGTGCCAGCTCACCTCAATCGGGGTCGAACACCGGGGAGCTGTTTTTT. Amino acid sequence: CASSPQSGSNTGELFF.

The chain joins TRBV30 to TRBJ2-1; TRBD1 matches at 7 bases. The junction had 5 bases not matched to a gene; V was cut back by 4 bases and J by 2 bases. Germline assignment: CDR1 GTSNPN and CDR2 SVGIG (reference sequence). This CDR3 is 14 amino acids long. The CDR3 region is CAWNTGQTYNEQFF. In DNA, the CDR3 is TGTGCCTGGAATACGGGACAGACCTACAATGAGCAGTTCTTC.

The rearrangement joins TRBV6-1 to TRBJ1-2, with 8 bases aligning to TRBD1. The CDR3 totals 18 residues. V shed 1 base, J shed 4 bases, and the junction held 14 bases outside the gene matches. Germline assignment: CDR1 MNHNS and CDR2 SASEGT. The CDR3 protein is CASSEGSLQGDWVYGYTF. The CDR3 DNA reads TGTGCCAGCAGTGAAGGGTCCCTACAGGGGGATTGGGTCTATGGCTACACCTTC.

This chain connects TRBV28 to TRBJ1-2; a weak D match, TRBD1 (6 bases). Trimming stripped 6 bases from V and 6 bases from J, with 14 bases between. The germline gives CDR1 MDHEN, CDR2 SYDVKM. The CDR3 runs to 13 residues. The DNA of the CDR3 is TGTGCCAGCAGCCAAGACAGGTCCCATGGCTACACCTTC. This translates into CASSQDRSHGYTF.

DNA of the CDR3: TGTGCCAGCAGAAACCTACAGATTATTACTGAAGCTTTCTTT. Its translation: CASRNLQIITEAFF. The gene calls are TRBV5-5 and TRBJ1-1; D is unclear. The CDR3 loop spans 14 amino acids. CDR1 and CDR2 from the germline V gene are SGHKS and YYEKEE (reference sequence). Deletions cut 5 bases from V and 5 bases from J, with 16 bases between.

The V call is TRBV6-5, the J call TRBJ1-2, with unresolved D. V lost 2 bases, J lost 4 bases, and 11 bases lay in between. The CDR3 is made up of 14 amino acids. The germline CDR1 and CDR2 sequences are MNHEY and SVGAGI. CDR3 residues: CASSYGPEGYGYTF. CDR3 sequence (DNA): TGTGCCAGCAGTTACGGGCCCGAGGGCTATGGCTACACCTTC.

The chain couples TRBV12-3 or TRBV12-4 to TRBJ1-2; perhaps TRBD1 as D (6 bases). V lost 2 bases, J lost 8 bases, and 9 bases lay in between. The CDR3 length is 12 residues. CDR3 protein: CASSLYGGGYTF. In nucleotides, the CDR3 is TGTGCCAGCAGTTTATATGGGGGCGGCTACACCTTC.

The J gene is TRBJ1-1, the V gene TRBV9; D not resolved. This CDR3 is 13 amino acids long. Germline V gives CDR1 SGDLS, CDR2 YYNGEE. V lost 3 bases and J 4 bases, leaving 10 bases between the germline ends. CDR3 protein: CASSATGTTEAFF. The CDR3 region has the DNA TGTGCCAGCAGCGCCACGGGTACCACTGAAGCTTTCTTT.

This chain links TRBV19 with TRBJ2-1; D unclear. CDR1 and CDR2 from the germline V gene are LNHDA and SQIVND (reference sequence). This CDR3 is built from 16 residues. V gave up 1 base and J gave up 0 bases, with 10 bases separating them. CDR3 nucleotide sequence: TGTGCCAGTAGTATAGGGCCAGCGCCCTCCTACAATGAGCAGTTCTTC. Its protein is CASSIGPAPSYNEQFF.

The chain uses TRBV21-1 and TRBJ2-2; the table's D call of TRBD1 was not tested on the DNA. TRBV21-1 is a documented pseudogene. This CDR3 comprises 15 residues. This chain's CDR3 is CASSRTGIAGGELFF. DNA for the CDR3: TGTGCCAGCAGCAGGACAGGAATAGCTGGCGGGGAGCTGTTTTTT.

This chain joins TRBV6-6 and TRBJ2-1; TRBD2 is a possible D gene (6 bases). Looked up from germline, CDR1 is MNHNY and CDR2 is SVGAGI (reference sequence). Trimming pared 6 bases from V and 7 bases from J, leaving 16 bases between. The CDR3 loop spans 14 amino acids. CDR3 sequence reads: CASRNDGGSNEQFF. In DNA form, the CDR3 reads TGTGCCAGCAGGAATGACGGGGGTTCAAATGAGCAGTTCTTC.

This clone was observed a single time. The rearrangement joins TRBV5-1 to TRBJ2-2; tentatively, D is TRBD1 (5 bases). V was cut by 3 bases and J by 5 bases, with 17 bases left in between. Germline V gene sequence: CDR1 SGHRS, CDR2 YFSETQ. The CDR3 consists of 16 residues. CDR3 nucleotides: TGCGCCAGCAGCTGGGCCGGACAAACGGAGACCGGGGAGCTGTTTTTT. It codes for CASSWAGQTETGELFF.

As for this clone: This sample includes further DNA sequences coding for the same CDR3. This chain joins TRBV30 and TRBJ2-2; no clear D. The V gene's germline CDR1 is GTSNPN and CDR2 SVGIG (reference sequence). CDR3 length equals 14 residues. The ends were cut back, 0 bases at V and 1 base at J, with 6 bases in the middle. CDR3 DNA: TGTGCCTGGAGTGTTGCCAGGAACACCGGGGAGCTGTTTTTT. Amino acids: CAWSVARNTGELFF.

This clone occurred a few times. This chain uses TRBV18 with TRBJ2-5, with TRBD1 identical over 9 bases. Trimming removed 3 bases from V and 7 bases from J; junction bases left unmatched: 9. The germline V gene has CDR1 KGHSH and CDR2 LQKENI. The CDR3 has 15 amino acids. CDR3 loop: CASSPPGQGLGTQYF. The CDR3 coding sequence is TGTGCCAGCTCACCGCCGGGACAGGGCCTAGGGACCCAGTACTTC.

This clone has just one count. The rearrangement joins TRBV6-2 or TRBV6-3 to TRBJ1-1, with a tentative D call TRBD1 (6 bases). This CDR3 region has 15 residues. In germline, CDR1 is MNHEY, CDR2 SVGEGT. V gave up 2 bases and J gave up 1 base, with 11 bases separating them. CDR3 in DNA: TGTGCCAGCAGTTACAGGGGGAGAGGGAACACTGAAGCTTTCTTT. It translates to CASSYRGRGNTEAFF.

This clone showed up just once. The rearrangement joins TRBV5-1 to TRBJ2-2; 7 bases match TRBD1. CDR1 and CDR2 (germline): SGHRS, YFSETQ. This CDR3 region has 16 residues. The V segment lost 2 bases and the J segment 5 bases; nucleotides outside the gene matches: 9. CDR3: CASSFAGTDRTGELFF. The CDR3 region has the DNA TGCGCCAGCAGCTTTGCCGGGACAGATAGGACCGGGGAGCTGTTTTTT.

The chain employs TRBV5-6 and TRBJ1-4; 7 bases are a match to TRBD1. Germline V gives CDR1 SGHDT, CDR2 YYEEEE. This CDR3 comprises 15 residues. The junction had 2 bases not matched to a gene; V was cut back by 1 base and J by 2 bases. The DNA for the CDR3 is TGTGCCAGCAGCTTGTCACAGGGGACTAATGAAAAACTGTTTTTT. It encodes CASSLSQGTNEKLFF.

The rearrangement joins TRBV5-1 to TRBJ1-4, with D possibly being TRBD1 (5 bases). Germline V gives CDR1 SGHRS, CDR2 YFSETQ. The CDR3 sequence is 14 residues long. V was shortened by 0 bases and J by 5 bases, with 8 bases between the two germline ends. For the CDR3, the DNA is TGCGCCAGCAGCTTGGCAGGGAGGAATGAAAAACTGTTTTTT. Protein product: CASSLAGRNEKLFF.

V usage is TRBV6-4 and J usage is TRBJ1-2, with unresolved D. Germline assignment: CDR1 MRHNA and CDR2 SNTAGT. This CDR3 has 13 residues. V was shortened by 0 bases and J by 4 bases, with 6 bases between the two germline ends. The CDR3: CASSDSSGYGYTF. In DNA form, the CDR3 reads TGTGCCAGCAGTGACTCTTCCGGCTATGGCTACACCTTC.

The chain uses TRBV6-5 and TRBJ1-2; TRBD1 agrees at 9 bases. Unmatched junction bases numbered 8, after V lost 5 bases and J lost 4 bases. Germline lookup yields CDR1 MNHEY and CDR2 SVGAGI. This CDR3 contains 15 residues. CDR3 region: CASSRRTGEGYGYTF. Here the CDR3 DNA reads TGTGCCAGCAGTAGAAGGACAGGGGAAGGCTATGGCTACACCTTC.

This clone appeared a single time. J is TRBJ2-7 and V is TRBV24-1, with 8 bases identical to TRBD1. The V gene's germline CDR1 is KGHDR and CDR2 SFDVKD. This CDR3 region has 19 residues. V was clipped by 9 bases and J by 4 bases; unmatched bases: 25. The CDR3 DNA sequence: TGTGCCACCGACCCTCCCCGGCCCGTCGACAGGGGTTACAAGTACGAGCAGTACTTC. Its protein is CATDPPRPVDRGYKYEQYF.

J is TRBJ1-1 and V is TRBV6-6, with D unclear. Trimming took 8 bases from V and 3 from J, leaving 16 bases between them. The CDR3 extends over 14 amino acids. Germline V CDR1 and CDR2: MNHNY, SVGAGI (reference sequence). CDR3: CASSTREEDTEAFF. The CDR3 nucleotides read TGTGCCAGCTCCACACGGGAAGAGGACACTGAAGCTTTCTTT.

The chain employs TRBV7-9 and TRBJ1-2; no clear D. Germline CDR1 reads SEHNR; CDR2 reads FQNEAQ (reference sequence). Trimming removed 6 bases at V and 4 bases at J, with 15 bases between. The CDR3 contains 14 residues. The CDR3 coding sequence is TGTGCCAGCAGACCCCTTGAGGAGTCCTATGGCTACACCTTC. Translation: CASRPLEESYGYTF.

This rearrangement joins TRBV19 to TRBJ2-5; 8 positions match TRBD1. CDR3 size: 15 residues. Germline CDR1 LNHDA, CDR2 SQIVND (reference sequence). V shed 4 bases, J shed 3 bases, and the junction held 7 bases outside the gene matches. This chain's CDR3 is CASSKNGQGKETQYF. For the CDR3, the DNA is TGTGCCAGTAGTAAAAACGGACAGGGTAAAGAGACCCAGTACTTC.

The J gene is TRBJ2-7, the V gene TRBV10-2, with 9 bases lining up with TRBD1. CDR1 and CDR2 from the germline V gene are WSHSY and SAAADI. After removal of 6 bases from V and 5 bases from J, the junction contained 5 bases not matched to a gene. This CDR3 is 13 amino acids long. The CDR3 DNA reads as TGCGCCAGCAGCGGGACAGGGTACCACGAGCAGTACTTC. Amino acid sequence: CASSGTGYHEQYF.

The chain joins TRBV6-5 to TRBJ2-7, with TRBD1 matching 12 bases. The trim removed 6 bases at V and 4 bases at J, leaving 4 bases unmatched. Germline CDR1 reads MNHEY; CDR2 reads SVGAGI. The CDR3 runs to 14 residues. DNA of the CDR3: TGTGCCAGCAGCGGGACAGGGGGCAAGTACGAGCAGTACTTC. Protein product: CASSGTGGKYEQYF.

The chain combines TRBV5-4 with TRBJ2-1; D uncertain. Between the trimmed V and J ends, which lost 4 bases and 15 bases, there was a span of 17 bases. Germline V lookup: CDR1 SGHNT, CDR2 YYREEE (reference sequence). There are 12 residues in the CDR3. The CDR3 sequence is CASSTPSRAPFF. DNA for the CDR3: TGTGCCAGCAGCACCCCTTCTCGAGCGCCGTTCTTC.